This record looks at one TCR beta chain sequence and its context. The source of the sample is a study of T cell changes during pregnancy in multiple sclerosis. The germline gives CDR1 MNHNY, CDR2 SVGAGI (reference sequence). The CDR3 spans 16 residues. V trimming: 6 bases; J trimming: 0 bases; junction bases outside the gene matches: 6. Produced via immunoSEQ multiplex PCR; TCRdb's table is partial and in-frame only. This sample has approximately 130,000 clones; about 96% occur once, and the top ten carry about 0.45%. This TCR derives from a female donor with multiple sclerosis, enrolled in a pregnancy study. This chain joins TRBV6-6 and TRBJ2-7; 12 positions agree with TRBD2. Source: peripheral blood, taken after pregnancy. Here the CDR3 reads CASSDGLAGTSYEQYF. The CDR3 DNA is TGTGCCAGCAGCGACGGACTAGCGGGGACCTCCTACGAGCAGTACTTC.